These 10 T cell receptor beta chains came from one sample sequenced in a study of Graves' ophthalmopathy and Graves' hyperthyroidism. Amplified TCR beta CDR3 regions were obtained using RNA transcripts as template. First-round RT-PCR used HTBI primers; second-round multiplex PCR followed. MiXCR was run by TCRdb on the multiplex PCR reads, yielding one entry per CDR3 protein. The profile shows approximately 460,000 distinct CDR3 sequences, approximately 15% of them singletons. Material for sequencing was blood. These receptors came from a woman in her 30s with Graves' ophthalmopathy.

This chain joins TRBV30 and TRBJ2-5; maybe TRBD2 (5 bases). This CDR3 region has 13 residues. Looked up from germline, CDR1 is GTSNPN and CDR2 is SVGIG (reference sequence). V lost 5 bases and J 2 bases, leaving 12 bases between the germline ends. The CDR3: CAWSGSRQETQYF. The CDR3 DNA sequence: TGTGCCTGGTCGGGAAGCCGACAAGAGACCCAGTACTTC.

This clonotype showed up many times. This chain uses TRBV20-1 with TRBJ2-5; 8 positions match TRBD2. Germline V CDR1 and CDR2: DFQATT, SNEGSKA (reference sequence). The length of the CDR3 is 12 residues. The CDR3 bases are TGCGGAGGGCGGGGGGCTATCGGGACCCAGTACTTC. It codes for CGGRGAIGTQYF.

This chain joins TRBV28 and TRBJ2-5; no reliable D call. The CDR3 runs 15 residues. Germline-derived CDR1 and CDR2 are MDHEN and SYDVKM. V shed 2 bases and J shed 4 bases, with 14 bases lying between them. This CDR3 reads CASSLGGTLPETQYF. CDR3 bases: TGTGCCAGCAGTTTAGGCGGTACCCTCCCAGAGACCCAGTACTTC.

This clonotype showed up many times. CDR3 in DNA: TGTGCCAGCAGTTTCCAGGAAGCCTACTCCTACGAGCAGTACTTC. Its translation is CASSFQEAYSYEQYF. The V call is TRBV12-3 or TRBV12-4, the J call TRBJ2-7; unclear D gene. This CDR3 has 15 residues. The V gene lost 3 bases and the J gene lost 0 bases, with 12 bases spanning the gap.

This clonotype was recorded a few times. The chain uses TRBV20-1 and TRBJ2-2; D may be TRBD1 (7 bases). CDR1 and CDR2 (germline): DFQATT, SNEGSKA (reference sequence). The CDR3 length is 16 residues. Trimming pared 0 bases from V and 6 bases from J, leaving 17 bases between. The CDR3 loop is CSARDRLRGDAGELFF. The CDR3 nucleotides read TGCAGTGCTAGAGATCGTCTCAGGGGGGATGCCGGGGAGCTGTTTTTT.

In its sample, this clonotype was seen many times. The chain has TRBV2 and TRBJ2-7; D is perhaps TRBD1 or TRBD2 (5 bases each). Trimming pared 3 bases from V and 7 bases from J, leaving 13 bases between. CDR3 length: 13 residues. CDR1 is SNHLY and CDR2 is FYNNEI in the germline V gene. The CDR3, as DNA: TGTGCCAGCAGTGATCACGGGGCCTGGGAGCAGTACTTC. This codes for CASSDHGAWEQYF.

This clonotype was counted ten times or more. V and J are TRBV30 and TRBJ1-1; no clear D gene. CDR1 is GTSNPN, CDR2 SVGIG, per germline (reference sequence). V was shortened by 2 bases and J by 8 bases, with 9 bases between the two germline ends. This CDR3 is built from 11 residues. CDR3 coding DNA: TGTGCCTGGAGTCCAGCGGCGGAAGCTTTCTTT. Its translation is CAWSPAAEAFF.

This clonotype was seen many times. The chain has TRBV12-3 or TRBV12-4 and TRBJ2-7, with D maybe TRBD2 (5 bases). The CDR3 length is 12 residues. V was cut by 2 bases and J by 6 bases, with 8 bases left in between. The CDR3 here is CASSLRRVEQYF. The CDR3, as DNA: TGTGCCAGCAGTTTACGGCGGGTCGAGCAGTACTTC.

This clonotype was detected ten times or more. The chain joins TRBV11-2 to TRBJ2-2, with D maybe TRBD1 (5 bases). CDR1 is SGHAT and CDR2 is FQNNGV in the germline V gene. Trimming took off 4 bases at V and 0 bases at J, with 12 bases between the two ends. This CDR3 region has 16 residues. The CDR3 DNA reads as TGTGCCAGCAGCTCCTCCAGACAGACGAACACCGGGGAGCTGTTTTTT. It specifies CASSSSRQTNTGELFF.

This clonotype was counted many times. The rearrangement links TRBV7-2 to TRBJ1-3; D unresolved. The CDR3 totals 16 residues. Germline V gives CDR1 SGHTA, CDR2 FQGNSA. The ends were cut back, 1 base at V and 1 base at J, with 11 bases in the middle. The CDR3 loop is CASSLGPVRSGNTIYF. The DNA for the CDR3 is TGTGCCAGCAGCTTAGGGCCGGTCCGATCTGGAAACACCATATATTTT.